The entry below gives a single T cell receptor (beta chain) sequence along with its context. Antigen specificity is unknown. This entry belongs to a study of T cells in localized non-small cell lung cancer. Study results and caveats: Longer overall survival associated with higher blood T cell density; shorter survival with higher adjacent-lung clonality. The highest T cell clonality was in uninvolved adjacent lung, above tumor. A single tumor region was sequenced, leaving heterogeneity possible. Appearance in adjacent lung was seen for a median around 60 of the top 100 tumor clones.

Trimming took off 0 bases at V and 5 bases at J, with 11 bases between the two ends. Germline CDR1 and CDR2: SGHDT and YYEEEE. The CDR3 loop spans 15 amino acids. Only in-frame clones appear in the TCRdb table, and some are missing; sequencing was by immunoSEQ multiplex PCR. The sample carries fewer than 90,000 clones, roughly 80% recorded once. This TCR derives from a man aged 40 to 69 with stage II squamous cell lung carcinoma. The V and J genes are TRBV5-6 and TRBJ2-2, with D hard to call. The specimen was PBMCs, collected before any cancer treatment. The CDR3 is CASSLGGPGTGELFF. The CDR3 DNA follows: TGTGCCAGCAGCTTGGGAGGTCCCGGGACCGGGGAGCTGTTTTTT. Using reference TRBV5-6 and TRBJ2-2 for the parts outside the CDR3, the full variable domain is DAGVTQSPTHLIKTRGQQVTLRCSPKSGHDTVSWYQQALGQGPQFIFQYYEEEERQRGNFPDRFSGHQFPNYSSELNVNALLLGDSALYLCASSLGGPGTGELFFGEGSRLTVL.